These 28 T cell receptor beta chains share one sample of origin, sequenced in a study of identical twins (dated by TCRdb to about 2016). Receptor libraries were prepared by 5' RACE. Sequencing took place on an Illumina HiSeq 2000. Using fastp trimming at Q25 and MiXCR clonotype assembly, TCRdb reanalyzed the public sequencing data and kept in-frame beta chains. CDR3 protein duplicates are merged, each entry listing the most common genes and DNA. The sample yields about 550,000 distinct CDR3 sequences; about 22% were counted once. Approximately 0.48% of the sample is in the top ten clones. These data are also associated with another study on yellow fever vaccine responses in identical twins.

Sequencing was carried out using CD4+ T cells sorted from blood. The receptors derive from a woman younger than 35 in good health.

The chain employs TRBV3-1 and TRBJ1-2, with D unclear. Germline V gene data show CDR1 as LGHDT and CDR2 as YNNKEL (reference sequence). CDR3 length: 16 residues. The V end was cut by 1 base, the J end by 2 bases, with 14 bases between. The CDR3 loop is CASSQGRSWANYGYTF. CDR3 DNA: TGTGCCAGCAGCCAAGGACGGTCGTGGGCGAACTATGGCTACACCTTC.

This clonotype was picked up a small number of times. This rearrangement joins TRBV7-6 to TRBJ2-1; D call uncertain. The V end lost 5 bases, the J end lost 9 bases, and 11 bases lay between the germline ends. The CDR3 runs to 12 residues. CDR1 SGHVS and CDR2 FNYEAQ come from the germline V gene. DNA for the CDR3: TGTGCCAGCAGCAAAGCTTCCCCTGAGCAGTTCTTC. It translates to CASSKASPEQFF.

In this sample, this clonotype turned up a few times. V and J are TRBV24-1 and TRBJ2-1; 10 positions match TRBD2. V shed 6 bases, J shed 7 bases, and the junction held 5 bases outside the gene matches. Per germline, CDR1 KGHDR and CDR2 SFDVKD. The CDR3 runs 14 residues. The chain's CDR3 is CATSSSGRLNEQFF. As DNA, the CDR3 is TGTGCCACCAGTTCTAGCGGGAGATTAAATGAGCAGTTCTTC.

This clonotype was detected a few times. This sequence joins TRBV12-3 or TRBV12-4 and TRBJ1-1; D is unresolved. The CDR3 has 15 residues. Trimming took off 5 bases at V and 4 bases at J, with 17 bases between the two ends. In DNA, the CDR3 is TGTGCCAGCAGTCCCGCGCGGAGGTTGGGCACTGAAGCTTTCTTT. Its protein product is CASSPARRLGTEAFF.

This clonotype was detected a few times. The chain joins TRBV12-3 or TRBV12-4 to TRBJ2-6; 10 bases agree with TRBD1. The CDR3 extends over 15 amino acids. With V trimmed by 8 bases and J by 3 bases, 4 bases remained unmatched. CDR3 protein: CASRTGGSGANVLTF. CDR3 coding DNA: TGTGCCAGCCGGACAGGGGGAAGTGGGGCCAACGTCCTGACTTTC.

The CDR3 is CASRKAQGGTEAFF. CDR3 sequence (DNA): TGTGCCAGCAGAAAAGCACAGGGAGGCACTGAAGCTTTCTTT. The chain carries TRBV6-2 or TRBV6-3 and TRBJ1-1; TRBD1 might be the D (6 bases). The V end was cut by 6 bases, the J end by 4 bases, with 15 bases between. CDR3 length: 14 amino acids. Germline assignment: CDR1 MNHEY and CDR2 SVGEGT.

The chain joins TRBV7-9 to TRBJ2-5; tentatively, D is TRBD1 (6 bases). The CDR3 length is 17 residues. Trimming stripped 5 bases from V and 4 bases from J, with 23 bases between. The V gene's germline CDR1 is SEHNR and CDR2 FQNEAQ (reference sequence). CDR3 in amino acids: CASSTSGWTAWGETQYF. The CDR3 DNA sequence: TGTGCCAGCAGCACTTCCGGTTGGACAGCCTGGGGAGAGACCCAGTACTTC.

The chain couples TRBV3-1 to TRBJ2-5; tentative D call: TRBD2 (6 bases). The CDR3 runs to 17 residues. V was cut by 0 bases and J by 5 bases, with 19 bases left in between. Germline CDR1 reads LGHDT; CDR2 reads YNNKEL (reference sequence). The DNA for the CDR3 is TGTGCCAGCAGCCAAGATCTCTCGGGGAACCGGGGGGAGACCCAGTACTTC. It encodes CASSQDLSGNRGETQYF.

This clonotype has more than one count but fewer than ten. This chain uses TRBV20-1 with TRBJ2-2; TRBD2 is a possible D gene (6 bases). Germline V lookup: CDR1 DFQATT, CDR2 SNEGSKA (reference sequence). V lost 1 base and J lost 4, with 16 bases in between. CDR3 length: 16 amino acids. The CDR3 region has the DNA TGCAGTGCTAGAGGGGAAGTCGGGGGAGGCACCGGGGAGCTGTTTTTT. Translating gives CSARGEVGGGTGELFF.

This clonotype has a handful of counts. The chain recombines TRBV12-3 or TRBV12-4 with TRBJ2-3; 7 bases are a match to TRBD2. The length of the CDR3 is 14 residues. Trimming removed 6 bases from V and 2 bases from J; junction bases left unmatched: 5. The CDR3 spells CASRSAGLTDTQYF. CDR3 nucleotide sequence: TGTGCCAGCAGATCAGCGGGACTCACAGATACGCAGTATTTT.

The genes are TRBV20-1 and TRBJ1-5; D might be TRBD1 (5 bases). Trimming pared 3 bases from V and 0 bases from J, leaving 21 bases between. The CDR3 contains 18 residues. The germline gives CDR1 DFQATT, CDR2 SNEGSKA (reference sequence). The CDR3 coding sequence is TGCAGTGCTAGGGAGGGGCCCCGAAGCTCCTATAGCAATCAGCCCCAGCATTTT. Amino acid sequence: CSAREGPRSSYSNQPQHF.

Written as DNA, the CDR3 is TGTGCCAGCAGTTTGGATAGCGTGGACAATGAGCAGTTCTTC. Encoded protein: CASSLDSVDNEQFF. The genes are TRBV12-3 or TRBV12-4 and TRBJ2-1; D may be TRBD2 (5 bases). The CDR3 loop spans 14 amino acids. V was clipped by 3 bases and J by 5 bases, with 11 bases between them.

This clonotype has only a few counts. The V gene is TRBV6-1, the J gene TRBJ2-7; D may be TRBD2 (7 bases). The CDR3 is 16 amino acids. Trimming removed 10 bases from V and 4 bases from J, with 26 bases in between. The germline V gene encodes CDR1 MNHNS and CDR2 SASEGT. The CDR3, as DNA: TGTGCCACCATGGGCACCACAGGGAGGGACCCTTACGAGCAGTACTTC. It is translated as CATMGTTGRDPYEQYF.

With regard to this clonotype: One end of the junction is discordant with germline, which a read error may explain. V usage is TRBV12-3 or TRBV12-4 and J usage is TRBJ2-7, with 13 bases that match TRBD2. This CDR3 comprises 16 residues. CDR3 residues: CANSFGLAGALSEQYF. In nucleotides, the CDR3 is TGTGCCAACAGTTTCGGACTAGCGGGAGCCTTAAGCGAGCAGTACTTC.

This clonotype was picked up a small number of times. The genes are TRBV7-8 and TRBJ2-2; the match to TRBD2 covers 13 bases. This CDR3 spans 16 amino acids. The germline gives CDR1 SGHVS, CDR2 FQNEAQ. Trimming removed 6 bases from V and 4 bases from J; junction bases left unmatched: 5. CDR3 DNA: TGTGCCAGCAGTACCCGACTAGCGGGAGGCACCGGGGAGCTGTTTTTT. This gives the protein CASSTRLAGGTGELFF.

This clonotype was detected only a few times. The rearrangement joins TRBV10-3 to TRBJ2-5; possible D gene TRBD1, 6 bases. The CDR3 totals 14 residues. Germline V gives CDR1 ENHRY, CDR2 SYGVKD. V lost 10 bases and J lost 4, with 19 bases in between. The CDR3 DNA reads TGTGCCACCTCAATGGGGGCACGGGGAGAGACCCAGTACTTC. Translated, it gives CATSMGARGETQYF.

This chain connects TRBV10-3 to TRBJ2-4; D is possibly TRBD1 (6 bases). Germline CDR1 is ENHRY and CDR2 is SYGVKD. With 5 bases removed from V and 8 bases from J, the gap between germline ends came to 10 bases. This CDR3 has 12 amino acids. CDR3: CAISRGMDIQYF. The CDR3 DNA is TGTGCCATCAGTAGGGGGATGGACATTCAGTACTTC.

CDR3 protein: CASSLFGAAEVTDTQYF. CDR3 coding DNA: TGCGCCAGCAGCTTGTTTGGTGCGGCGGAGGTCACAGATACGCAGTATTTT. This chain joins TRBV5-1 and TRBJ2-3; maybe TRBD2 (5 bases). Looked up from germline, CDR1 is SGHRS and CDR2 is YFSETQ. The CDR3 sequence is 17 residues long. With 1 base removed from V and 2 bases from J, the gap between germline ends came to 17 bases. The entire variable domain, with the rest obtained from reference TRBV5-1 and TRBJ2-3, is as follows: KAGVTQTPRYLIKTRGQQVTLSCSPISGHRSVSWYQQTPGQGLQFLFEYFSETQRNKGNFPGRFSGRQFSNSRSEMNVSTLELGDSALYLCASSLFGAAEVTDTQYFGPGTRLTVL.

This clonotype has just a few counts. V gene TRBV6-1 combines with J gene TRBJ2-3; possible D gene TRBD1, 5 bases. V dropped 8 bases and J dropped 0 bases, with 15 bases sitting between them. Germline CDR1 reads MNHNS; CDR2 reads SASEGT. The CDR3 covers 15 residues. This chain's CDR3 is CASERWGSSTDTQYF. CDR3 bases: TGTGCCAGCGAACGCTGGGGCTCTAGCACAGATACGCAGTATTTT.

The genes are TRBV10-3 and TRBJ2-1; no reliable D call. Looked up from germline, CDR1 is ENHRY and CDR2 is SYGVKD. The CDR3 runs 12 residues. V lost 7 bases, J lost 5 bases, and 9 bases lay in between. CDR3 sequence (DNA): TGTGCCATCAAGGACCGTAACAATGAGCAGTTCTTC. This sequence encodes CAIKDRNNEQFF.

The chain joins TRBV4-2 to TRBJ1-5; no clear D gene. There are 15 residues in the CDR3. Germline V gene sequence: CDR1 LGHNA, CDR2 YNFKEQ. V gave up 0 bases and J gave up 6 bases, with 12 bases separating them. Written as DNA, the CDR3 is TGTGCCAGCAGCCAAGAGGCCGACCCTCGTCAGCCCCAGCATTTT. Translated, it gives CASSQEADPRQPQHF.

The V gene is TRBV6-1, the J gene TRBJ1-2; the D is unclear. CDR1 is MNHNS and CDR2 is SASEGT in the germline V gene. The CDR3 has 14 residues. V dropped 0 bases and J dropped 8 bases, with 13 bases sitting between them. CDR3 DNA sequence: TGTGCCAGCAGTGAAGCGCTCGGAGGGTCCGGCTACACCTTC. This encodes CASSEALGGSGYTF.

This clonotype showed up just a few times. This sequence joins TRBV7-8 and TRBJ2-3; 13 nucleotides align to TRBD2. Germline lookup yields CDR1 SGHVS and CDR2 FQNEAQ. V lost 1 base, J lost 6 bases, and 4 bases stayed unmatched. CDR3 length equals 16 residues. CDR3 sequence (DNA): TGTGCCAGCAGCTTAGGGAGACTAGCGGGAGGTGATACGCAGTATTTT. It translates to CASSLGRLAGGDTQYF.

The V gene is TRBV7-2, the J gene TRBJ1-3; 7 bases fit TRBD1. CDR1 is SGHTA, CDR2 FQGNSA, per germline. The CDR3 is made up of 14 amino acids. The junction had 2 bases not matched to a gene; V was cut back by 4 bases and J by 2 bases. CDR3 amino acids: CASSSGQPGNTIYF. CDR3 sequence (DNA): TGTGCCAGCAGCTCGGGACAGCCTGGAAACACCATATATTTT. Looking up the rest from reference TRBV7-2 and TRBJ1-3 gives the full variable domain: GAGVSQSPSNKVTEKGKDVELRCDPISGHTALYWYRQSLGQGLEFLIYFQGNSAPDKSGLPSDRFSAERTGGSVSTLTIQRTQQEDSAVYLCASSSGQPGNTIYFGEGSWLTVV.

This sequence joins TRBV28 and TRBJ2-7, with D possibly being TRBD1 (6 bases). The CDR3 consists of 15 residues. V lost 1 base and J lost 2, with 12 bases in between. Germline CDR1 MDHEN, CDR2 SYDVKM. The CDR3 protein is CASSLFLDSPYEQYF. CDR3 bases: TGTGCCAGCAGTTTATTCTTGGACAGCCCCTACGAGCAGTACTTC.

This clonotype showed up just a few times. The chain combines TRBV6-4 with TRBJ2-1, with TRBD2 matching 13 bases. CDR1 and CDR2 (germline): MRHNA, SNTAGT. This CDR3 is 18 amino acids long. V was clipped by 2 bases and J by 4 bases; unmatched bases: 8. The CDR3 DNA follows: TGTGCCAGCAGTGACCGTAGGACTAGCGGGGGCGTTTACAATGAGCAGTTCTTC. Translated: CASSDRRTSGGVYNEQFF.

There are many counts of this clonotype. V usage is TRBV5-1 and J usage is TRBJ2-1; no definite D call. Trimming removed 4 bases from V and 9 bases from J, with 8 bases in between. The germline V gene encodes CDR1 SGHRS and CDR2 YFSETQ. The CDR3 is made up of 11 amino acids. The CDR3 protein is CASSLGLEQFF. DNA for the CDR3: TGCGCCAGCAGCCTCGGCCTTGAGCAGTTCTTC.

As DNA, the CDR3 is TGTGCCAGCAGCGCGACGGTTCAAGAGACCCAGTACTTC. Its translation: CASSATVQETQYF. The rearrangement uses TRBV11-2 and TRBJ2-5; D uncertain. The CDR3 consists of 13 residues. V was shortened by 5 bases and J by 2 bases, with 9 bases between the two germline ends. Germline CDR1 is SGHAT and CDR2 is FQNNGV.